Included here is one TCR beta chain sequence, with context. Its antigen remains undetermined. Base qualities are not provided; no much larger clone lies one nucleotide away. This sample was included in a study of blood T cell repertoires in COVID-19 (dated by TCRdb to 2018 to 2020). General notes on the study: Collaborator samples came from the United States, Italy and Spain and covered acute and convalescent phases of COVID-19. The material from the prospective study consisted of cDNA or gDNA derived from T cells, B-cell-depleted T cells, or PBMCs. Deeply sampled blood TCRbeta repertoires from subjects exposed to, actively infected with, or recovered from COVID-19 were included in the dataset. A freely available public database, intended as a resource for researchers studying the immune response to SARS-CoV-2, is where the repertoires were released. The samples were drawn from two sources: the first 160 participants of the ongoing ImmuneRACE study, and 1,200 or so subjects contributed by 6 global collaborators. A de-identified subject ID, COVID-19 status, age in years and sex were almost always included in the sample metadata. Where HLA class I and class II types were available, the types were taken from metadata supplied by the sample provider, not from assay-based typing. Overall study outcomes, separate from this receptor: How much clinical and demographic metadata was included differed by source and by participant, and the metadata was provided uncurated.

TCRbeta CDR3 regions were amplified from genomic DNA by means of the immunoSEQ Assay, a bias-controlled multiplex PCR. From the authors' description of their analysis: The number of nucleated cells in each sample was estimated by amplification of reference gene primers within the assay. Sequence reads were collapsed and filtered to measure the absolute abundance of every unique TCRbeta CDR3 rearrangement. For each sample, productive Simpson clonality was calculated as the square root of Simpson's diversity index across productive rearrangements. Entries here come from immuneACCESS through TCRdb and include only in-frame sequences with V and J called. Some clones fail to appear in such tables; in the studies checked, an unresolved V gene covers under half of the shortfall, and the cause of the remainder is unknown. V and J calls plus clone size are reproduced from that table; the DNA served to infer D and trimming. This sample has some 83,000 clones in its table, and more than 70% of those were observed once. The ten largest make up over 0.45% of the sample.

The collaborating institutions used their own protocols to collect whole blood in K2EDTA tubes. For TCRbeta analysis, collaborators shipped samples as frozen whole blood, isolated PBMCs, or DNA extracted from either of those sample types. Between the V and J ends, shortened by 5 bases and 6 bases respectively, the junction contains 11 bases. The CDR3 numbers 11 residues from cysteine through phenylalanine. The only DNA kept is the CDR3, 33 bases in frame from the first base. The germline V gene encodes CDR1 DFQATT and CDR2 SNEGSKA (reference sequence). The sequence was obtained from a man in his 60s with acute or convalescent COVID-19. Recombination joined TRBV20-1 with TRBJ2-7; a confident D gene designation cannot be given. Specimen: peripheral blood. The CDR3 has the sequence CSAPFSREQYF. Here is the DNA: TGCAGTGCTCCTTTCTCCCGCGAGCAGTACTTC.